This TCR beta chain is from a study of HIV-infected patients and healthy controls. Overall study findings and caveats: Compared with healthy controls, HIV-infected patients showed less CDR3 sharing between individuals. Comparisons were complicated because patients and controls had unequal numbers of distinct sequences.

The repertoire came from unfractionated whole blood and reflected all unsorted peripheral T cells. This clonotype was observed a handful of times. As yet, its antigen is unknown. cDNA was made from 400 to 500 ng RNA using alpha and beta constant primers. Separate chain-specific third strand synthesis with multiplexing indices produced the alpha and beta libraries. The cDNA received a 5' RACE adapter containing a random hexamer plus an SP2 sequencing primer site. TCRdb called the 5' RACE reads again in MiXCR, with one record for every CDR3 protein. Of 15,000 or so distinct CDR3 sequences in the sample, more than 7.5% were seen once. The receptor's source is an adult in good health. The material sequenced was blood.

The CDR3 reads CASSPGGRATDTQYF. The DNA of the CDR3 is TGTGCCAGCAGCCCAGGAGGGAGGGCCACAGATACGCAGTATTTT. The genes are TRBV9 and TRBJ2-3; the match to TRBD2 covers 7 bases. The germline V gene has CDR1 SGDLS and CDR2 YYNGEE. Trimming cost V 4 bases and J 2 bases; bases outside gene matches: 7. This CDR3 has 15 residues.